The clone carrying this T cell receptor beta chain was counted between two and nine times. Its antigen is as yet unknown. From the RT-PCR reads, TCRdb called clonotypes with MiXCR, one entry per CDR3 protein. This sample has about 160,000 distinct CDR3 sequences, with around a tenth found just once. This entry belongs to a study of response to subunit inactivated influenza vaccine. Study-wide findings and caveats: The authors suggested that every seasonal influenza vaccination recruits few new T cells.

This CDR3 is 13 amino acids long. This chain uses TRBV21-1 with TRBJ1-1; the D segment call TRBD1 is taken from the table without a DNA check. TRBV21-1 is listed as a pseudogene. The specimen was CD8+ T cells sorted from PBMCs, collected around 2 years after vaccination. The TCR sequence derives from a man between 50 and 69 years old who received an inactivated influenza vaccine. In DNA form, the CDR3 reads TGTGCCAGCAGGATAAGGGGTAGCGCTGAAGCTTTCTTT. It specifies CASRIRGSAEAFF.